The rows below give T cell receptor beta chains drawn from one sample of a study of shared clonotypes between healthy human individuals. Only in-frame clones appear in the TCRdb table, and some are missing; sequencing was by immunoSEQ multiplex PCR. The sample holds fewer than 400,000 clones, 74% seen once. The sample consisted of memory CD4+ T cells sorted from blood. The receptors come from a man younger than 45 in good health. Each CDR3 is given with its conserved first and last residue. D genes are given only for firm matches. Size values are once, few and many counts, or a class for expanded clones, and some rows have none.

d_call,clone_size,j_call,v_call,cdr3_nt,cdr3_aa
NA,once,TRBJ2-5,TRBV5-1,TGCGCCAGCAGCTTGATAGGGGTAGAAGAGACCCAGTACTTC,CASSLIGVEETQYF
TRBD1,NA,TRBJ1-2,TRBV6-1,TGTGCCAGCATAGGGACAGGGGCTAACTATGGCTACACCTTC,CASIGTGANYGYTF
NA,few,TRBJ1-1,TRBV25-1,TGTGCCAGCAGTGAATTGCTCGGCGTGGCTTTCTTT,CASSELLGVAFF
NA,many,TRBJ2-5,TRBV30,TGTGCCTGGAGTGTACTTATAGGCTACCAAGAGACCCAGTACTTC,CAWSVLIGYQETQYF
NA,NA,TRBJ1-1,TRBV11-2,TGTGCCAGCAGCCTAGGGGCCACTGAAGCTTTCTTT,CASSLGATEAFF
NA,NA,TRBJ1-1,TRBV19,TGTGCCAGTAGTATAGATCCACGGACCGTGAACACTGAAGCTTTCTTT,CASSIDPRTVNTEAFF
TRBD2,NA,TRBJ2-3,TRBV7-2,TGTGCCAGCAGCTTAGTTGGCGGGGGAATCACAGATACGCAGTATTTT,CASSLVGGGITDTQYF
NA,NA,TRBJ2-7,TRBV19,TGTGCCAGTAGTATAGATTCCAGTTCGCGCGAGCAGTACTTC,CASSIDSSSREQYF
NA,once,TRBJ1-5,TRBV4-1,TGCGCCAGCAGCTTGGACGGCGGCAATCAGCCCCAGCATTTT,CASSLDGGNQPQHF
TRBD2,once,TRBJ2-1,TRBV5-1,TGCGCCAGCAGCACCGGGACTAGCGGGAACAATGAGCAGTTCTTC,CASSTGTSGNNEQFF
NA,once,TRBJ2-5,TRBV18,TGTGCCAGCTCAGGGTGGGGAGAAGAGACCCAGTACTTC,CASSGWGEETQYF
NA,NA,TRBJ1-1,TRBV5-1,TGCGCCAGCAGCTTGCAGCCGAACACTGAAGCTTTCTTT,CASSLQPNTEAFF
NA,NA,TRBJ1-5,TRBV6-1,TGTGCCAGCAGTGACAGGGATAATCAGCCCCAGCATTTT,CASSDRDNQPQHF
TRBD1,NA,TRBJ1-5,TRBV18,TGTGCCAGCAGAGGACAGGCCGGCAATCAGCCCCAGCATTTT,CASRGQAGNQPQHF
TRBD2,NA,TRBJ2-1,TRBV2,TGTGCCAGCAGTGGCGGGACTAGCAATGAGCAGTTCTTC,CASSGGTSNEQFF
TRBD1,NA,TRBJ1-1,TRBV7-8,TGTGCCAGCAGCCGGGGGGCGGGACAGGGGTCGAACACTGAAGCTTTCTTT,CASSRGAGQGSNTEAFF
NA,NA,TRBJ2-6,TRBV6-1,TGTGCCAGCAGAAGGACAGTTGGGGCCAACGTCCTGACTTTC,CASRRTVGANVLTF
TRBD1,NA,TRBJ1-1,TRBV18,TGTGCCAGCACGACCGACCGACAGGGCACTGAAGCTTTCTTT,CASTTDRQGTEAFF
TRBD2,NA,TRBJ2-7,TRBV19,TGTGCCAGTAGCCGAGGACTAGCGGGAGGCCACGAGCAGTACTTC,CASSRGLAGGHEQYF
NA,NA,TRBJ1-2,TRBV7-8,TGTGCCAGCAGCTTTTTGGCAGACTATGGCTACACCTTC,CASSFLADYGYTF
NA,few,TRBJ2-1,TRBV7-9,TGTGCCAGCAGGGAGAAGGGGAGTTCCTACAATGAGCAGTTCTTC,CASREKGSSYNEQFF
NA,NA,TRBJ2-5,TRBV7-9,TGTGCCAGCAGCTTGTTAGCGGATCAAGAGACCCAGTACTTC,CASSLLADQETQYF